Sequencing of this T cell receptor (beta chain) was carried out in a study of blood T cell repertoires in COVID-19. Background on the study: The origin of the acute and convalescent COVID-19 samples was the United States, Italy and Spain.

Assay: immunoSEQ multiplex PCR; the TCRdb copy retains only in-frame clones and omits some. The sample consists of around 250,000 clones, around 83% of them appearing once. The CDR3 has 12 residues. Germline CDR1 is MDHEN and CDR2 is SYDVKM. V was pared by 3 bases and J by 6 bases, with 8 bases between. The rearrangement joins TRBV28 to TRBJ1-1; D ambiguous. The source is a man older than 75 with acute or convalescent COVID-19. Sequenced input: peripheral blood. DNA for the CDR3: TGTGCCAGCAGTTTGTTAGCAGCTGAAGCTTTCTTT. Translating it yields CASSLLAAEAFF.